This T cell receptor beta chain was sequenced in a study of T cells in women clearing cervical HPV infection (dated by TCRdb to the late 2010s). About the investigation overall: The cases were 20 to 30 women with histologically confirmed HPV16-related CIN3 or worse, and 2 of those women had invasive cancers. The controls were 25 or so women whose single incident HPV16 infection cleared within 12 months with no development of precancer or cancer. The parent cohort enrolled approximately 9,200 women aged 18 or older in Guanacaste, Costa Rica, during about 1993 to 1995 and followed them for roughly seven years. Cases and controls were matched on age within five years and on year of sample collection. The exploratory proof-of-principle case-control study was nested within the Guanacaste HPV Natural History Study in Costa Rica and compared TCR repertoires across cervical HPV16 outcomes. For cases, a median interval of approximately 140 days, with an interquartile range of 90 to 200 days, was observed between lesion detection and blood sampling. Case blood was taken at the visit when the lesion was first identified, whereas control blood was taken when infection was no longer detected. Since HLA typing was available for only a few women, HLA type could not be ruled out as a confounder. Cases had a median age of almost 35 years and controls had a median age of about 37, with no significant differences in baseline characteristics. Five blinded duplicates per group were added as quality controls, giving some 60 samples: around 50 participants and some 10 replicates. Broad study findings and their caveats: Because the number of T cells per sample was unknown, the richness differences could reflect varying T-cell content rather than repertoire biology. The cross-sectional design could not show whether associations preceded infection or resulted from it; effector/memory subsets and HPV-specific T cells were not isolated. Cases were distinguished from controls with an estimated AUC of approximately 0.79 by random forest classifiers combining richness and V gene abundances. Lower TRBV6-7 relative abundance was observed in cases than in controls (around 0.11% versus 0.15%; Bonferroni P = 0.0008). TCR repertoire richness was significantly higher in CIN3+ cases than in controls across sequencing depths, while evenness did not differ.

The immunoSEQ assay used multiplex PCR to amplify TCR beta CDR3 regions from an average of around 1.2 ug of genomic DNA per sample. The assay corrected primer bias using a complete synthetic TCR repertoire to establish an amplification baseline. The amplicons were sequenced on the Illumina platform. The study's processing was this. Sequences were error-corrected by clustering with frequency ratios and a modified nearest-neighbor algorithm, then analyzed in the immunoSEQ Analyzer with IMGT gene definitions. TCR richness and evenness were averaged over 20 rarefaction repeats at each rarefaction depth, excluding samples with fewer sequences than the depth. V, D and J gene relative abundances were compared between groups with Wilcoxon rank sum tests, applying FDR correction. In the blinded duplicates, the intraclass correlation was about 95% for TCR richness and averaged 76.4% across 65 to 85 gene segments. Not all clones reach the TCRdb copy of this immuneACCESS table, which keeps in-frame sequences only. Checked studies attribute under half of the gap to unresolved V genes and leave the rest unexplained. From that table come the V and J calls and clone size; the DNA was used to work out D and trimming. This sample's clone table shows 30,000 to 35,000 clones. The ten largest make up about 4.3% of the sample.

Turning to this clone: Its antigen is still unknown. The DNA ends 3 residues before the CDR3 does, and the rest of the CDR3 is filled in from the germline J gene.

CDR1 MDHEN and CDR2 SYDVKM are derived from the germline V gene. Compared with germline, V lacks 3 bases and J lacks 4 bases; bases without a gene match: 7. The CDR3 runs 15 amino acids, cysteine and phenylalanine included. The DNA shown is the part of the CDR3 that was read: 36 bases, in frame from base 1. Every participant had a single incident cervical HPV16 infection, and women with prevalent HPV16 infections were excluded. Cervical HPV DNA was detected with MY09/MY11 PCR, and genotyping was done by dot-blot hybridization. About 15 mL of heparinized blood were centrifuged, and the buffy coat was aliquoted, frozen at -30°C, then stored at -80°C. QIAGEN kits were used to extract genomic DNA from the buffy coat specimens.

This TCR came from a woman between 18 and 70 years old with a cervical HPV16 infection that either progressed to CIN3+ or cleared (not recorded which). Sequencing used blood buffy coat. The receptor chain draws on TRBV28 and TRBJ1-2; 8 central bases correspond to TRBD1. The CDR3 bases that were read are TGTGCCAGCAGTTTCCAGGACAGGGCTATCTATGGC. This gives the protein CASSFQDRAIYG. The whole CDR3 protein reads CASSFQDRAIYGYTF.